This record covers a single T cell receptor (beta chain). Its antigen remains unidentified. No clone much larger than this one lies a single base away; base qualities are absent. At the DNA level, this CDR3 is encoded by other sequences in the same sample as well. A second Seattle source provided samples from volunteer blood donors who had recovered from COVID-19. The collaborating institutions used their own protocols to collect whole blood in K2EDTA tubes. For TCRbeta analysis, collaborators shipped samples in one of three forms: frozen whole blood, isolated PBMCs, or DNA extracted from either of those sample types. The source of the sample is a study of blood T cell repertoires in COVID-19 (TCRdb year 2020). About the full investigation: Samples from collaborators originated in the United States, Italy and Spain and spanned both the acute and convalescent phases of COVID-19. The material from the prospective study consisted of cDNA or gDNA derived from T cells, B-cell-depleted T cells, or PBMCs. Deeply sampled blood TCRbeta repertoires from subjects exposed to, actively infected with, or recovered from COVID-19 were included in the dataset. The repertoires were made available in a free public database intended to serve as a resource for research on the immune response to SARS-CoV-2. Samples came from the ongoing ImmuneRACE study (first 160 participants) plus 1,254 subjects from 6 global collaborators. Nearly every sample came with metadata listing a de-identified subject ID, COVID-19 status, age in years and sex. Where available, HLA class I and class II types were obtained from metadata supplied by the sample provider rather than from assay-based typing. Summary of the overall study and its limitations: Clinical and demographic metadata were provided uncurated, with the amount varying by source and participant.

TCRbeta CDR3 regions were amplified from genomic DNA by means of the immunoSEQ Assay, a bias-controlled multiplex PCR. The original methods were these. Nucleated cell counts per sample were estimated from amplification of reference gene primers within the assay. To quantify the absolute abundance of each unique TCRbeta CDR3 rearrangement, sequence reads were collapsed and filtered. For each sample, productive Simpson clonality was calculated as the square root of Simpson's diversity index over productive rearrangements. In TCRdb, the immuneACCESS table is reduced to in-frame sequences with V and J assigned. These tables do not hold every clone; where another copy was compared, an unresolved V gene accounts for under half, and the others remain unexplained. V, J and clone size were drawn from that table, and D and trimming were deduced from the DNA. The sample records around 300,000 clones, about 89% of which are singletons. Jointly, the top ten make up approximately 0.94% of the sample.

The CDR3 starts with the cysteine, ends with the phenylalanine, and has 15 residues. Here the CDR3 DNA is all that survives: 45 bases in frame from base 1. At the junction V is shortened by 0 bases and J by 2 bases; bases outside the gene matches: 4. Looking up the germline V gene yields CDR1 MNHEY and CDR2 SVGAGI. The sequence joins TRBV6-5 to TRBJ2-7, with 7 bases aligning to TRBD1. The sample taken for sequencing was peripheral blood. This clonotype was obtained from a woman aged 40 to 50 who had recovered from COVID-19. The CDR3 region reads CASSYSSGGTYEQYF. The nucleotides read TGTGCCAGCAGTTACTCGTCAGGGGGAACCTACGAGCAGTACTTC.